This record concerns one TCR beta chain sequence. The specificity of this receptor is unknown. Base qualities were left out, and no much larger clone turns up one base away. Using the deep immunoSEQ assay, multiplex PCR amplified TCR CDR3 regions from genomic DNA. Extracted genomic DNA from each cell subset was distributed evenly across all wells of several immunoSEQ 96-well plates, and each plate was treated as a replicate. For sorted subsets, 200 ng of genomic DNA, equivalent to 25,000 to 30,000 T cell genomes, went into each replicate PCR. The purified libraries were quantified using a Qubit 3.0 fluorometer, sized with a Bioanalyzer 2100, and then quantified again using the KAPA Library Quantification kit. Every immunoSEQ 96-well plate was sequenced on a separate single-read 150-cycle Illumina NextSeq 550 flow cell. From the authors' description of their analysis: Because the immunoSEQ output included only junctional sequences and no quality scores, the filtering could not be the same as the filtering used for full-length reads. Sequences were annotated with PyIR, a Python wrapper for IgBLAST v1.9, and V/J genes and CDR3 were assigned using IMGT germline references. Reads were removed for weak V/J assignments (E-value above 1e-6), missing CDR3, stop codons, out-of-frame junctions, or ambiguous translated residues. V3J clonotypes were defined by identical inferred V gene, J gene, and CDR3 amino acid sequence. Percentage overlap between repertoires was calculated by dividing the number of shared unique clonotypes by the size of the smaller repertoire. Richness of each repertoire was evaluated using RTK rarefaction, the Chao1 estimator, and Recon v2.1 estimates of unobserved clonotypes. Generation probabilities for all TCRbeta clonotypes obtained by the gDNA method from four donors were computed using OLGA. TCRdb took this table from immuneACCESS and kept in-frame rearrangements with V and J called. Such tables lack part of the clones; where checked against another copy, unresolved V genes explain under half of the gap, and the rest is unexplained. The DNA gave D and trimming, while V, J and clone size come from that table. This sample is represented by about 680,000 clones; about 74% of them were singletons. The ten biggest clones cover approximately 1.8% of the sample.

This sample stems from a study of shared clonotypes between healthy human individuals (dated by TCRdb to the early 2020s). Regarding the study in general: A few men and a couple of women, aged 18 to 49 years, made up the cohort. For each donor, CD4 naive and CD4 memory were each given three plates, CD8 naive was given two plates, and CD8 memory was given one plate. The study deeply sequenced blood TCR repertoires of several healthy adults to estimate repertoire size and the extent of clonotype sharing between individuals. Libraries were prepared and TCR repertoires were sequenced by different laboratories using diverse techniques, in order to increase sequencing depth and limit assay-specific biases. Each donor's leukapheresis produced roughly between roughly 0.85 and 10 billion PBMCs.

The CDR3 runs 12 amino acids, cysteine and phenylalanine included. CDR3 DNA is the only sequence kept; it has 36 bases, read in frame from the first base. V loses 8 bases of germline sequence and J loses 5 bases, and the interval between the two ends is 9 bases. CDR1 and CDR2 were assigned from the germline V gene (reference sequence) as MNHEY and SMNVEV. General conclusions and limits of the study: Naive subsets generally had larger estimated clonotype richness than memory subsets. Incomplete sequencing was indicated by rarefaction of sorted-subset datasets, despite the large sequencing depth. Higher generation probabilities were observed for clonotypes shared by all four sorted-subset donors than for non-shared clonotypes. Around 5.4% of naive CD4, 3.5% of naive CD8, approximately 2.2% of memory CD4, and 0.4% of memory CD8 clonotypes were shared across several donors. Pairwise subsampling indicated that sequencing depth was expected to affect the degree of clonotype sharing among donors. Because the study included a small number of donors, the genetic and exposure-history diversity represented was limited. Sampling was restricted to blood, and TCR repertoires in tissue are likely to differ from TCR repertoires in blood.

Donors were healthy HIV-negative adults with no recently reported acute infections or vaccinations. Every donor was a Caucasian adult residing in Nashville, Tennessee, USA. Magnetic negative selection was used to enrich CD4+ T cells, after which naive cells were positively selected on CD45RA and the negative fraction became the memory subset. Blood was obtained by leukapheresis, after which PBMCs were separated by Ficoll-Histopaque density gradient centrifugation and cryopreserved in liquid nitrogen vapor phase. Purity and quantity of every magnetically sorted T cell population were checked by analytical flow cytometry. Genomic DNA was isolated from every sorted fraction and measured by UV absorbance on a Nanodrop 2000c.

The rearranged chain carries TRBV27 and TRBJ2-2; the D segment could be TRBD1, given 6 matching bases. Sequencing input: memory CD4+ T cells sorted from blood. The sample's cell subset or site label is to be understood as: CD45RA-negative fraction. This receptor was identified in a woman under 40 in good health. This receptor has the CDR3 CASQGWTGELFF. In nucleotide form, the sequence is TGTGCCAGCCAGGGGTGGACCGGGGAGCTGTTTTTT.